This T cell receptor beta chain was captured in a study of molecular identifiers for immune sequencing clone quantification. The V gene's germline CDR1 is SGHAT and CDR2 FQNNGV. V lost 5 bases to trimming and J lost 6 bases; unmatched junction nucleotides: 3. The CDR3 consists of 12 residues. This clonotype came up many times. MiXCR was run by TCRdb on the PCR reads, yielding one entry per CDR3 protein. This sample has just under 650,000 distinct CDR3 sequences, with 20% found just once. The sequence was obtained from a human donor in good health. Some libraries in this study had Jurkat cell RNA spiked in. The chain is built from TRBV11-2 and TRBJ2-7; 8 nucleotides line up with TRBD1. The specimen sequenced was naive CD8+ T cells from blood, with Jurkat cell RNA spiked in. This sample's subset: FACS-sorted CD8+CD4-CCR7+CD45RA+ naive T cells. The CDR3 reads CASSTTGGEQYF. The CDR3 bases are TGTGCCAGCAGCACCACAGGGGGCGAGCAGTACTTC.